These T cell receptor beta chains were read from a single sample in a study of cytomegalovirus exposure and HLA in healthy donors. Method: immunoSEQ multiplex PCR; TCRdb's copy keeps in-frame clones and lacks some. The data show roughly 130,000 clones, with 6.5% to 9.5% seen just once and 5.5% held by the top ten. The sequenced sample consisted of PBMCs. The origin of the receptors is a man between 35 and 55 years old in good health and CMV-seronegative. Each CDR3 is given without its conserved first and last residue. Rows may omit the clone size; those that give it use once, few, many or a size class.

clone_size v_call cdr3_aa
few TRBV5-1 ASSLKLAGGSDTQY
. TRBV27 ASSDRGRGYT
. TRBV5-4 ATTDDYNSPLH
few TRBV30 AWSVPRRTGNNSPLH
few TRBV27 ASRDWETYEQY
few TRBV11-2 ASSLQRYTGELF
. TRBV7-7 ASSLVAGEETQY
. TRBV7-2 ASSLSEGGYGYT
few TRBV28 ASTRGMNYGYT
. TRBV7-9 ASSSTGSGNTIY
. TRBV7-8 ASSPRTSGGQETQY
. TRBV5-6 ASSLGQGLSYEQY
. TRBV19 ASSIVGTSGYNEQF
few TRBV29-1 SVGEGGVAF
. TRBV5-6 ASSLGGGELDEQF
. TRBV30 AWSVGGDHGYT
. TRBV27 ASSLSGGYNEQY
. TRBV15 ATSRERLAALDTQY
. TRBV10-3 AISDSLNQPQH
. TRBV6-1 ASSELAALYQETQY
. TRBV10-3 AISPPPGTASSYEQY
few TRBV7-7 ASSQTWTGRETQY
. TRBV5-4 ASSLEGGGYT
few TRBV28 ASSFYPSYEQY
many TRBV6-1 ASSETSGTYNEQF
few TRBV13 ASSLAPYAF
. TRBV19 ASSIEKDGLYGYT
few TRBV2 ASSGAGTGYNEQF
few TRBV19 ASSISQYTEAF
. TRBV29-1 KPTVVGAINRTQY
. TRBV2 ASSERVAGEYNEQF
few TRBV6-6 ASSNQGGTGRNTIY
. TRBV18 ASFSDRSNTEAF
few TRBV12-5 ASGVTGSYGYT
few TRBV19 ASSIGRGPTYEQY
few TRBV28 ASSSGRENTDTQY
few TRBV28 ASRPDRNQPQH
once TRBV18 ASSQRSRGPGANVLT
. TRBV29-1 SVQTSGAQETQY
. TRBV6-1 ASSTDRNGNQPQH
. TRBV7-2 ASSLVTNTDTQY
few TRBV2 AFQGDSNQPQH
few TRBV4-3 ASSQGSGSGNTIY
few TRBV5-4 ASSPGLNYGYT
. TRBV4-2 ASSQVEGAHLYNSPLH
. TRBV5-4 ASSVDRGNTEAF
. TRBV19 ASSMGQSNTEAF
. TRBV9 ASSPGLAGETQY
. TRBV10-3 AISESSLAGGYTQY
few TRBV30 AWRGTETGNTIY
. TRBV6-4 ASRADATDTQY
few TRBV27 ATAPISGGQETQY
. TRBV12-5 ASGWVGTEAF
few TRBV11-3 APTYRRQPQH
. TRBV4-2 ASSQVRAPRGDTQY
few TRBV2 ASLRTSGSYEQY
. TRBV7-9 ASSYGGPQETQY